This passage covers 4 T cell receptor beta chains from one sample sequenced in a study of cytomegalovirus exposure and HLA in healthy donors. It was with 60 Vbeta and 13 Jbeta primers that the PCR ran. Clones were read by immunoSEQ multiplex PCR, and TCRdb kept only the in-frame ones, dropping some. The table shows around 97,000 clones, with around 80% occurring only once. The sample comprised PBMCs. These receptors were obtained from a woman under 30 in good health and CMV-seropositive.

The chain uses TRBV6-5 and TRBJ1-1; D not certain. Trimming took 6 bases from V and 8 from J, leaving 10 bases between them. The CDR3 sequence is 11 residues long. Per the germline V gene, CDR1 is MNHEY and CDR2 is SVGAGI. CDR3 sequence: CASRIAAEAFF. The CDR3 DNA is TGTGCCAGCAGGATTGCAGCGGAAGCTTTCTTT.

The rearrangement joins TRBV15 to TRBJ2-3, with 9 bases fitting TRBD2. Germline V gives CDR1 LNHNV, CDR2 YYDKDF (reference sequence). The CDR3 runs to 18 residues. V trimming: 2 bases; J trimming: 3 bases; junction bases outside the gene matches: 12. In DNA form, the CDR3 reads TGTGCCACCAGCAGATCGGGGGACTTAGCGGGAGTGACAGATACGCAGTATTTT. Its protein is CATSRSGDLAGVTDTQYF.

The chain joins TRBV29-1 to TRBJ2-5, with D tentatively TRBD1 (6 bases). V dropped 3 bases and J dropped 7 bases, with 18 bases sitting between them. The germline CDR1 and CDR2 sequences are SQVTM and ANQGSEA. The CDR3 totals 14 residues. Here the CDR3 DNA reads TGCAGCGTTGACCCTACAGGGCCCTTAGGGACCCAGTACTTC. This gives the protein CSVDPTGPLGTQYF.

The rearrangement uses TRBV18 and TRBJ2-7; 11 bases map to TRBD2. Looked up from germline, CDR1 is KGHSH and CDR2 is LQKENI. Losses at the gene ends were 3 bases for V and 4 bases for J; bases not matched to a gene: 8. This CDR3 spans 16 amino acids. Here the CDR3 reads CASSPLDTSGSYEQYF. The CDR3 DNA follows: TGTGCCAGCTCACCCTTAGATACTAGCGGGAGTTACGAGCAGTACTTC.